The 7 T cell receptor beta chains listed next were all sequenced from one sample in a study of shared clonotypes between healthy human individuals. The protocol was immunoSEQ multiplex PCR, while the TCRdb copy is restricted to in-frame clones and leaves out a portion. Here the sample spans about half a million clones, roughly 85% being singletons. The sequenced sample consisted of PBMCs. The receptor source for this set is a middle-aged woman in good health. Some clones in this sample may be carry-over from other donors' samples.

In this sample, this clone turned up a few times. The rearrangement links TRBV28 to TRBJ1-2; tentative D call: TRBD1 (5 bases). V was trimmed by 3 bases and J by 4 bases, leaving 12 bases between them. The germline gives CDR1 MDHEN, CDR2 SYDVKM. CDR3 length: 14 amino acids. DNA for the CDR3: TGTGCCAGCAGTTTTGGAACAGGTGGCTATGGCTACACCTTC. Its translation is CASSFGTGGYGYTF.

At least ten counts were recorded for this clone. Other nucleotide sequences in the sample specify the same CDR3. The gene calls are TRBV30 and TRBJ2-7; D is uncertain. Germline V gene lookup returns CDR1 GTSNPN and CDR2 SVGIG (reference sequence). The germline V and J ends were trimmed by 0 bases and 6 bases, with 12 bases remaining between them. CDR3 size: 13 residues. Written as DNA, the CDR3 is TGTGCCTGGAGTGTGTCCTTCGAAAGCGAGCAGTACTTC. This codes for CAWSVSFESEQYF.

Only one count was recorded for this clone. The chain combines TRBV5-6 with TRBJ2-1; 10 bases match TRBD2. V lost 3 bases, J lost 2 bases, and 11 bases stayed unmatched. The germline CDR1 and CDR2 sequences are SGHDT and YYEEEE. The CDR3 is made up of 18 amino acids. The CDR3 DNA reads TGTGCCAGCAGCTCACGACTAGCGGGCAACCTGGCCTACAATGAGCAGTTCTTC. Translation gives CASSSRLAGNLAYNEQFF.

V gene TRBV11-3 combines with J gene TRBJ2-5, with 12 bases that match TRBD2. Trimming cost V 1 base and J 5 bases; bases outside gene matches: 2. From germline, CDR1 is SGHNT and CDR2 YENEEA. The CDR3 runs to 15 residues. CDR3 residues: CASSLGLAGVETQYF. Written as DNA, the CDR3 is TGTGCCAGCAGCTTAGGACTAGCGGGAGTGGAGACCCAGTACTTC.

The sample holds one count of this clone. In DNA form, the CDR3 reads TGCGCCAGCAGCTTGGGGCCCCTAGCGGGAGTAGATACGCAGTATTTT. Amino acid sequence: CASSLGPLAGVDTQYF. The chain carries TRBV5-1 and TRBJ2-3, with TRBD2 matching 10 bases. CDR1 and CDR2 (germline): SGHRS, YFSETQ. The CDR3 sequence is 16 residues long. With 0 bases clipped from V and 5 bases from J, the junction kept 6 bases outside the gene matches.

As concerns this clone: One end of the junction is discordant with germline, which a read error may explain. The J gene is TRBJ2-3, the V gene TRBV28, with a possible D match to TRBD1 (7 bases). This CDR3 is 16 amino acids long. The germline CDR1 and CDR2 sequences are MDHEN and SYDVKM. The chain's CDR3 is CASSLWGGDREDTQYF. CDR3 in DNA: TGTGCCAGCAGTCTATGGGGAGGCGACAGGGAAGATACGCAGTATTTT. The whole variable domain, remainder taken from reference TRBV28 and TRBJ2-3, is DVKVTQSSRYLVKRTGEKVFLECVQDMDHENMFWYRQDPGLGLRLIYFSYDVKMKEKGDIPEGYSVSREKKERFSLILESASTNQTSMYLCASSLWGGDREDTQYFGPGTRLTVL.

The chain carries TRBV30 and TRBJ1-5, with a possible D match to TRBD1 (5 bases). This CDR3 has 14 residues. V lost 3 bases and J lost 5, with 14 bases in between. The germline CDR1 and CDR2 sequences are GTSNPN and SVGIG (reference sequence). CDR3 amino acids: CAWSAGKGYQPQHF. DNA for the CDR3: TGTGCCTGGAGCGCAGGGAAGGGGTATCAGCCCCAGCATTTT.